Included here is one TCR beta chain sequence, with context. As yet, its antigen is unknown. The sample originates from a study of Ad26.COV2.S vaccination and SARS-CoV-2 variants. With 0 bases removed from V and 5 bases from J, the gap between germline ends came to 11 bases. This CDR3 is 14 amino acids long. Germline lookup yields CDR1 MNHEY and CDR2 SVGAGI. Sequencing was performed with immunoSEQ multiplex PCR; in TCRdb, only in-frame clones are kept and a portion is missing. The sample lists under 550,000 clones, around 89% occurring once. This sample's treatment: about 20 received Ad26.COV2.S at low or high dose, single or two shots; about 5 received placebo; per-sample allocation not given. On day 63 after the first injection, vaccine and placebo recipients gave samples. The donor's status was that of an adult aged 18-55 years in Boston. General study results and limits: Responses of spike-specific T cells (both CD8+ and CD4+) reportedly showed substantial breadth after vaccination. Assessments of TCR breadth and depth may have underestimated the total T cell responses.

Sequencing was performed on peripheral blood, taken in a trial of Ad26.COV2.S vaccine versus placebo. J is TRBJ2-7 and V is TRBV6-5; TRBD2 might be the D (5 bases). This TCR was recovered from a person between 18 and 59 years old who received the Ad26.COV2.S COVID-19 vaccine or a placebo. CDR3 nucleotide sequence: TGTGCCAGCAGTTACTCGATTTACGGGAACGAGCAGTACTTC. Protein product: CASSYSIYGNEQYF.